This TCR beta chain emerged from a study of T-cell reconstitution after alpha-beta-depleted transplantation in children. The germline CDR1 and CDR2 sequences are SGHKS and YYEKEE (reference sequence). CDR3 length equals 14 residues. V dropped 1 base and J dropped 7 bases, with 15 bases sitting between them. Researchers prepared the TCRbeta library using unique molecular identifiers, the study reports. From the PCR reads, TCRdb called clonotypes with MiXCR, one entry per CDR3 protein. Of about 500,000 distinct CDR3 sequences listed, around a third are singletons. The J gene is TRBJ2-7, the V gene TRBV5-5; D might be TRBD2 (6 bases). The sequence came from a human donor who donated a stem cell graft to a child with aplastic anemia. Sequenced here: PBMCs from the stem cell graft donor, sampled from the stem cell graft. CDR3 coding DNA: TGTGCCAGCAGCTTGAACCCGGGAGACGGGGAGCAGTACTTC. It is translated as CASSLNPGDGEQYF.